This passage covers 5 T cell receptor beta chains from one sample sequenced in a study of cytomegalovirus exposure and HLA in healthy donors. Vbeta (60) and Jbeta (13) primers were used in the PCR. The table came from immunoSEQ multiplex PCR; TCRdb's copy has only in-frame clones and leaves some out. The sample yields roughly 160,000 clones, approximately 85% seen once. Material: PBMCs. These receptors came from a man younger than 30 in good health and CMV-seropositive.

The rearrangement uses TRBV4-1 and TRBJ1-2, with 7 bases fitting TRBD1. Trimming cost V 1 base and J 2 bases; bases outside gene matches: 7. The CDR3 runs to 16 residues. CDR1 MGHRA and CDR2 YSYEKL come from the germline V gene. The CDR3 region has the DNA TGCGCCAGCAGCCAAGTCACAGGGGCCCCCAACTATGGCTACACCTTC. It is translated as CASSQVTGAPNYGYTF.

This clone has only one observation. J is TRBJ2-2 and V is TRBV19; 7 bases map to TRBD2. The germline gives CDR1 LNHDA, CDR2 SQIVND (reference sequence). Trimming at V came to 7 bases and at J to 3 bases, leaving 11 bases not matched to a gene. The CDR3 has 16 residues. This CDR3 reads CASTYRAGLHTGELFF. The CDR3 nucleotides read TGTGCCAGTACTTATAGGGCGGGACTACACACCGGGGAGCTGTTTTTT. Based on the CDR3 plus reference TRBV19 and TRBJ2-2, the full variable domain is DGGITQSPKYLFRKEGQNVTLSCEQNLNHDAMYWYRQDPGQGLRLIYYSQIVNDFQKGDIAEGYSVSREKKESFPLTVTSAQKNPTAFYLCASTYRAGLHTGELFFGEGSRLTVL.

The chain couples TRBV29-1 to TRBJ1-5; D perhaps matches TRBD1 (5 bases). The CDR3 is 12 amino acids. CDR1 SQVTM and CDR2 ANQGSEA come from the germline V gene. V gave up 4 bases and J gave up 3 bases, with 7 bases separating them. For the CDR3, the DNA is TGCAGCGTTGGGGGGGTCAATCAGCCCCAGCATTTT. This codes for CSVGGVNQPQHF.

To note about this clone: A junction end diverges from the germline sequence, so it may reflect a read error. This chain links TRBV5-1 with TRBJ2-1; D is unclear. CDR3 length: 16 amino acids. Germline CDR1 is SGHRS and CDR2 is YFSETQ. As DNA, the CDR3 is TGCGCCAGCAGCCGCGTTACCGGGTCCTCCTCCAATGAGCAGTTCTTC. It codes for CASSRVTGSSSNEQFF.

The chain is built from TRBV30 and TRBJ2-3; TRBD1 matches 9 bases. Germline trimming cut 3 bases from V and 1 base from J; bases unmatched to any gene: 2. The germline gives CDR1 GTSNPN, CDR2 SVGIG (reference sequence). This CDR3 spans 14 amino acids. In nucleotides, the CDR3 is TGTGCCTGGAGGAGGACAGGGGGCACAGATACGCAGTATTTT. This translates into CAWRRTGGTDTQYF. Full variable domain (remainder filled in from reference TRBV30 and TRBJ2-3): SQTIHQWPATLVQPVGSPLSLECTVEGTSNPNLYWYRQAAGRGLQLLFYSVGIGQISSEVPQNLSASRPQDRQFILSSKKLLLSDSGFYLCAWRRTGGTDTQYFGPGTRLTVL.